What follows are 29 T cell receptor beta chains derived from one specimen sequenced in a study of blood T cell repertoires in COVID-19. This table comes from immunoSEQ multiplex PCR, and its TCRdb copy is limited to in-frame clones, with some not included. The sample gives some 150,000 clones, roughly nine tenths of which show up once; roughly 2.2% is in the top ten. The sample comprised peripheral blood. The source is a woman in her 70s with acute or convalescent COVID-19.

The J gene is TRBJ1-1, the V gene TRBV6-5; D might be TRBD1 (5 bases). This CDR3 has 15 residues. Looked up from germline, CDR1 is MNHEY and CDR2 is SVGAGI. V gave up 10 bases and J gave up 2 bases, with 20 bases separating them. CDR3 nucleotide sequence: TGTGCCATCCCCGAAGACCGGGACTCAAACACTGAAGCTTTCTTT. Translation: CAIPEDRDSNTEAFF.

This rearrangement joins TRBV14 to TRBJ2-7; 9 positions match TRBD1. The CDR3 extends over 14 amino acids. Trimming took 4 bases from V and 2 from J; bases not matched to a gene: 3. Germline V CDR1 and CDR2: SGHDN, FVKESK. The CDR3 sequence is CASSPGQGPYEQYF. The CDR3 DNA reads as TGTGCCAGCAGCCCGGGACAGGGCCCCTACGAGCAGTACTTC.

This chain joins TRBV4-3 and TRBJ1-2; D unresolved. CDR3 length: 13 amino acids. From germline, CDR1 is LGHNA and CDR2 YSLEER. Trimming shortened V by 0 bases and J by 7 bases, and 9 bases separated the two germline ends. CDR3 in amino acids: CASSQDPSRGYTF. For the CDR3, the DNA is TGCGCCAGCAGCCAAGATCCGAGTCGTGGCTACACCTTC.

The chain couples TRBV2 to TRBJ2-7, with 13 bases aligning to TRBD2. V dropped 4 bases and J dropped 6; count of bases not matched to a gene: 9. CDR1 and CDR2 (germline): SNHLY, FYNNEI. The CDR3 is 16 residues long. The CDR3 region has the DNA TGTGCCAGCAGTGTGGCCGAGGGACTAGCGGGGTTCGAGCAGTACTTC. Translation: CASSVAEGLAGFEQYF.

This clone was detected only a few times. The chain uses TRBV20-1 and TRBJ2-3; D is unresolved. V lost 5 bases and J 4 bases, leaving 4 bases between the germline ends. Germline CDR1 reads DFQATT; CDR2 reads SNEGSKA (reference sequence). The CDR3 sequence is 10 residues long. The CDR3 region is CSAPSDTQYF. The CDR3 DNA reads TGCAGTGCTCCGTCAGATACGCAGTATTTT.

This clone has only a few counts. This sequence joins TRBV7-9 and TRBJ2-7; D remains ambiguous. The CDR3 sequence is 17 residues long. Per germline, CDR1 SEHNR and CDR2 FQNEAQ (reference sequence). The germline V and J ends were trimmed by 5 bases and 2 bases, with 22 bases remaining between them. CDR3 DNA: TGTGCCAGCAGCCCAACTCCCGTTTCCCCGCAAGCCTACGAGCAGTACTTC. It codes for CASSPTPVSPQAYEQYF. Variable domain in full (rest from reference TRBV7-9 and TRBJ2-7): DTGVSQNPRHKITKRGQNVTFRCDPISEHNRLYWYRQTLGQGPEFLTYFQNEAQLEKSRLLSDRFSAERPKGSFSTLEIQRTEQGDSAMYLCASSPTPVSPQAYEQYFGPGTRLTVT.

The chain uses TRBV5-4 and TRBJ2-2; 7 bases fit TRBD1. This CDR3 spans 15 amino acids. Unmatched junction bases numbered 2, after V lost 2 bases and J lost 1 base. Germline-derived CDR1 and CDR2 are SGHNT and YYREEE (reference sequence). In nucleotides, the CDR3 is TGTGCCAGCAGCTTTGGACAGGAGAACACCGGGGAGCTGTTTTTT. Translated, it gives CASSFGQENTGELFF.

The rearrangement joins TRBV27 to TRBJ2-3; D unclear. The CDR3 runs to 11 residues. Germline CDR1 reads MNHEY; CDR2 reads SMNVEV (reference sequence). Trimming pared 4 bases from V and 14 bases from J, leaving 13 bases between. This CDR3 reads CASSSSERRYF. CDR3 nucleotide sequence: TGTGCCAGCAGTTCGTCCGAGAGGAGGTATTTT.

On this clone: Other nucleotide sequences in the sample specify the same CDR3. This chain connects TRBV18 to TRBJ1-4; 10 nucleotides agree with TRBD1. V lost 3 bases and J lost 5; bases outside the gene matches: 0. Germline assignment: CDR1 KGHSH and CDR2 LQKENI. CDR3 length: 14 residues. CDR3 DNA sequence: TGTGCCAGCTCACCGGACAGGGGGAATGAAAAACTGTTTTTT. Translation gives CASSPDRGNEKLFF.

With regard to this clone: This same CDR3 is encoded by further DNA sequences in the sample. The chain joins TRBV2 to TRBJ1-1; a weak D match, TRBD1 (5 bases). Germline V gene lookup returns CDR1 SNHLY and CDR2 FYNNEI. V lost 5 bases and J lost 0, with 10 bases in between. This CDR3 spans 14 amino acids. In DNA form, the CDR3 reads TGTGCCAGCAGTCCGACAGTGATGAACACTGAAGCTTTCTTT. It encodes CASSPTVMNTEAFF.

This chain joins TRBV5-1 and TRBJ2-5; TRBD1 matches at 7 bases. The V gene end was trimmed by 4 bases and the J gene end by 5 bases; junction bases not matched to a gene: 11. This CDR3 contains 15 residues. Germline CDR1 is SGHRS and CDR2 is YFSETQ. CDR3 protein: CASSPVGQLGETQYF. CDR3 DNA sequence: TGCGCCAGCAGCCCCGTGGGACAGCTTGGGGAGACCCAGTACTTC.

V and J are TRBV30 and TRBJ2-7; 9 nucleotides align to TRBD2. The CDR3 is made up of 15 amino acids. The ends lost 4 bases at V and 2 bases at J; junction bases unmatched: 9. Germline V gene sequence: CDR1 GTSNPN, CDR2 SVGIG (reference sequence). As DNA, the CDR3 is TGTGCCTGGACTATGGGGCTAGCGGGGACCTACGAGCAGTACTTC. This translates into CAWTMGLAGTYEQYF.

V and J are TRBV24-1 and TRBJ2-7; TRBD1 matches at 8 bases. The CDR3 sequence is 11 residues long. Germline V gives CDR1 KGHDR, CDR2 SFDVKD. CDR3 in DNA: TGTGCCACCAGTGATCCGGGACAGGCTGCGGTC. It specifies CATSDPGQAAV.

This clone appeared once. CDR3 residues: CASSSTGRGVDGYTF. The CDR3 DNA reads as TGTGCCAGCAGTTCAACAGGGAGAGGGGTGGATGGCTACACCTTC. The gene calls are TRBV6-5 and TRBJ1-2; TRBD1 is a possible D gene (6 bases). Germline V gives CDR1 MNHEY, CDR2 SVGAGI. The CDR3 consists of 15 residues. Between the trimmed V and J ends, which lost 4 bases and 6 bases, there was a span of 18 bases.

The CDR3 region has the DNA TGTGCCAGCAGAAACAGGGATACGCAGTATTTT. Translated: CASRNRDTQYF. V is TRBV3-1 (or the pseudogene TRBV3-2) and J is TRBJ2-3; a weak D match, TRBD1 (5 bases). V lost 6 bases and J 6 bases, leaving 7 bases between the germline ends. CDR3 length equals 11 residues. The germline gives CDR1 LGHDT, CDR2 YNNKEL (reference sequence).

The chain uses TRBV19 and TRBJ2-1; 12 bases are shared with TRBD1. The CDR3 has 18 amino acids. The germline V gene encodes CDR1 LNHDA and CDR2 SQIVND (reference sequence). After removal of 3 bases from V and 3 bases from J, the junction contained 9 bases not matched to a gene. The chain's CDR3 is CASSIKGTGGVGYNEQFF. The DNA for the CDR3 is TGTGCCAGTAGTATCAAAGGGACAGGGGGCGTCGGCTACAATGAGCAGTTCTTC.

The chain is built from TRBV19 and TRBJ2-5; D unresolved. Germline V gene sequence: CDR1 LNHDA, CDR2 SQIVND (reference sequence). The CDR3 runs to 13 residues. Trimming cost V 5 bases and J 5 bases, with 12 bases left between them. CDR3 sequence: CASSRVRRETQYF. The CDR3 region has the DNA TGTGCCAGTAGTCGCGTAAGGCGGGAGACCCAGTACTTC.

This rearrangement joins TRBV5-3 to TRBJ2-3; 8 bases are a match to TRBD2. TRBV5-3 is flagged as an ORF with uncertain function. The junction had 4 bases not matched to a gene; V was cut back by 0 bases and J by 1 base. The CDR3 consists of 16 residues. The DNA of the CDR3 is TGTGCCAGAAGCTTGGGGACTAGCCCGGGCACAGATACGCAGTATTTT. Amino acid sequence: CARSLGTSPGTDTQYF.

The chain is built from TRBV7-2 and TRBJ2-5; a possible D gene is TRBD1 (6 bases). The germline gives CDR1 SGHTA, CDR2 FQGNSA. The CDR3 totals 14 residues. V lost 6 bases and J 5 bases, leaving 16 bases between the germline ends. CDR3 loop: CASRPTGRGETQYF. CDR3 DNA sequence: TGTGCCAGCAGACCTACAGGGCGCGGGGAGACCCAGTACTTC. Variable domain in full (rest from reference TRBV7-2 and TRBJ2-5): GAGVSQSPSNKVTEKGKDVELRCDPISGHTALYWYRQSLGQGLEFLIYFQGNSAPDKSGLPSDRFSAERTGGSVSTLTIQRTQQEDSAVYLCASRPTGRGETQYFGPGTRLLVL.

The V gene is TRBV7-6, the J gene TRBJ2-5; tentatively, D is TRBD1 (6 bases). Between the trimmed V and J ends, which lost 1 base and 1 base, there was a span of 7 bases. This CDR3 has 14 amino acids. Germline V lookup: CDR1 SGHVS, CDR2 FNYEAQ. The CDR3 bases are TGTGCCAGCAGCTTAGACAGGGTCCAAGAGACCCAGTACTTC. Its translation is CASSLDRVQETQYF.

The chain is built from TRBV7-9 and TRBJ1-5, with TRBD1 identical over 8 bases. Per the germline V gene, CDR1 is SEHNR and CDR2 is FQNEAQ (reference sequence). This CDR3 contains 15 residues. V shed 2 bases, J shed 0 bases, and the junction held 0 bases outside the gene matches. The CDR3 DNA follows: TGTGCCAGCAGCTTAACAGGGGGTAGCAATCAGCCCCAGCATTTT. Its translation: CASSLTGGSNQPQHF.

This chain uses TRBV18 with TRBJ2-4, with 8 nucleotides matching TRBD2. The CDR3 is 20 residues long. V shed 2 bases, J shed 0 bases, and the junction held 15 bases outside the gene matches. In germline, CDR1 is KGHSH, CDR2 LQKENI. DNA of the CDR3: TGTGCCAGCTCACCATCCACTAGCGGCCCTCGAAACCTAGCCAAAAACATTCAGTACTTC. Translation gives CASSPSTSGPRNLAKNIQYF.

This chain uses TRBV6-5 with TRBJ2-7; tentative D call: TRBD2 (5 bases). CDR3 length equals 14 residues. Germline V CDR1 and CDR2: MNHEY, SVGAGI. Trimming cost V 5 bases and J 2 bases, with 13 bases left between them. The CDR3 coding sequence is TGTGCCAGCAGTCCGGGAATCTTAGCCTACGAGCAGTACTTC. It encodes CASSPGILAYEQYF.

The chain couples TRBV3-1 (or the pseudogene TRBV3-2) to TRBJ2-3; 8 bases line up with TRBD2. The CDR3 spans 16 residues. After removal of 4 bases from V and 2 bases from J, the junction contained 8 bases not matched to a gene. The V gene's germline CDR1 is LGHDT and CDR2 YNNKEL (reference sequence). The CDR3 nucleotides read TGTGCCAGCAGCCTCAGGGGCGGGGGGCACACAGATACGCAGTATTTT. Its translation: CASSLRGGGHTDTQYF.

The V call is TRBV27, the J call TRBJ1-3, with D perhaps matching TRBD1 (6 bases). CDR1 is MNHEY, CDR2 SMNVEV, per germline (reference sequence). CDR3 length equals 14 residues. The ends were cut back, 8 bases at V and 0 bases at J, with 11 bases in the middle. The CDR3 coding sequence is TGTGCCAGCGCAAGGGGGGGCTCTGGAAACACCATATATTTT. Its translation is CASARGGSGNTIYF.

The rearrangement joins TRBV7-8 to TRBJ2-6; 10 nucleotides line up with TRBD1. V dropped 2 bases and J dropped 0; count of bases not matched to a gene: 10. From germline, CDR1 is SGHVS and CDR2 FQNEAQ. The CDR3 spans 20 residues. CDR3 nucleotides: TGTGCCAGCAGCTTAAGGGGGGGACAGGGGACTAGCTCTGGGGCCAACGTCCTGACTTTC. Protein: CASSLRGGQGTSSGANVLTF. Supplemented by reference TRBV7-8 and TRBJ2-6, the full variable domain reads GAGVSQSPRYKVAKRGQDVALRCDPISGHVSLFWYQQALGQGPEFLTYFQNEAQLDKSGLPSDRFFAERPEGSVSTLKIQRTQQEDSAVYLCASSLRGGQGTSSGANVLTFGAGSRLTVL.

The V and J genes are TRBV5-6 and TRBJ1-6; perhaps TRBD1 as D (6 bases). Trimming removed 4 bases at V and 5 bases at J, with 19 bases between. Germline V gives CDR1 SGHDT, CDR2 YYEEEE. The CDR3 length is 17 residues. The CDR3 protein is CASSLTTGRLNNSPLHF. As DNA, the CDR3 is TGTGCCAGCAGCCTAACAACAGGGAGATTAAATAATTCACCCCTCCACTTT.

CDR3 nucleotide sequence: TGCGCCAGCAGCCCAGGTGGCAGGGGGGGCACAGATACGCAGTATTTT. It yields the protein CASSPGGRGGTDTQYF. This rearrangement joins TRBV5-1 to TRBJ2-3, with a weak D call TRBD1 (7 bases). CDR3 size: 16 residues. V lost 4 bases, J lost 1 base, and 16 bases lay in between. CDR1 and CDR2 from the germline V gene are SGHRS and YFSETQ.

This clone was detected once. The gene calls are TRBV28 and TRBJ2-5; D might be TRBD1 (6 bases). This CDR3 has 14 residues. CDR1 MDHEN and CDR2 SYDVKM come from the germline V gene. Between the trimmed V and J ends, which lost 6 bases and 3 bases, there was a span of 14 bases. This chain's CDR3 is CASSTPDRKETQYF. DNA of the CDR3: TGTGCCAGCAGCACGCCGGACAGAAAAGAGACCCAGTACTTC.